This TCR beta chain was obtained from a study of response to subunit inactivated influenza vaccine. V lost 5 bases to trimming and J lost 3 bases; unmatched junction nucleotides: 5. CDR1 and CDR2 from the germline V gene are MNHEY and SVGEGT. This CDR3 comprises 14 residues. TCRdb analysed the RT-PCR reads with MiXCR anew, one entry per CDR3 protein. The top ten hold around 10% of the sample, which has hundreds of thousands of distinct CDR3 sequences, roughly 14% seen once. Sample: PBMCs from blood, taken roughly 12 days after vaccination. This receptor was obtained from a man in his forties or fifties who received an inactivated influenza vaccine. The gene calls are TRBV6-2 or TRBV6-3 and TRBJ2-7; 9 bases are shared with TRBD2. The CDR3 DNA reads TGTGCCAGCAGTAGACTAGCGGAGATCTACGAGCAGTACTTC. It yields the protein CASSRLAEIYEQYF.